This TCR beta chain is from a study of shared clonotypes between healthy human individuals. Trimming pared 3 bases from V and 0 bases from J, leaving 17 bases between. The CDR3 consists of 18 residues. Germline CDR1 and CDR2: SGHVS and FNYEAQ. Clones were read by immunoSEQ multiplex PCR, and TCRdb kept only the in-frame ones, dropping some. The sample has approximately 2.5 million clones, more than 80% seen once. The V and J genes are TRBV7-6 and TRBJ2-2; perhaps TRBD1 as D (6 bases). The source is a man younger than 35 in good health. Sequenced sample: naive CD4+ T cells sorted from blood. Subset of the sample: CD45RA+ positively selected. The CDR3 nucleotides are TGTGCCAGCAGCTTCTCATTCCCCGGACAGCCGAACACCGGGGAGCTGTTTTTT. Translated: CASSFSFPGQPNTGELFF.